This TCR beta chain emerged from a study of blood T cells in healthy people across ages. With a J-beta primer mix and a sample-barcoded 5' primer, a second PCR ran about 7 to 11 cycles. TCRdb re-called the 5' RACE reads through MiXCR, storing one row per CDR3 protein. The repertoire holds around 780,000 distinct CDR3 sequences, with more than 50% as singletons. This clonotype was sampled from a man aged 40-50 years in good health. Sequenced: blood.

DNA for the CDR3: TGTGCCAGCAGTAAAAAGGGGGGCGGCAACAATGAGCAGTTCTTC. Residues: CASSKKGGGNNEQFF. The chain carries TRBV7-2 and TRBJ2-1; D tentatively reads TRBD1 or TRBD2 (6 bases each). CDR3 length equals 15 residues. V was pared by 6 bases and J by 5 bases, with 17 bases between. Germline lookup yields CDR1 SGHTA and CDR2 FQGNSA.